These 23 T cell receptor beta chains were all obtained from the same sample, sequenced in a study of T cell changes during pregnancy in multiple sclerosis. This table comes from immunoSEQ multiplex PCR, and its TCRdb copy is limited to in-frame clones, with some not included. The sample holds some 54,000 clones, just over 90% seen once. Material: peripheral blood, obtained after pregnancy. The receptors stem from a female donor with multiple sclerosis, enrolled in a pregnancy study.

The gene calls are TRBV4-1 and TRBJ2-2; D call uncertain. V lost 0 bases and J lost 3, with 11 bases in between. Germline V gene lookup returns CDR1 MGHRA and CDR2 YSYEKL. The CDR3 sequence is 16 residues long. CDR3 sequence: CASSQDQGAYTGELFF. In DNA, the CDR3 is TGCGCCAGCAGCCAAGATCAAGGAGCTTACACCGGGGAGCTGTTTTTT.

The V call is TRBV28, the J call TRBJ2-3; D may be TRBD2 (5 bases). The CDR3 runs 15 residues. Germline CDR1 is MDHEN and CDR2 is SYDVKM. V lost 4 bases and J 3 bases, leaving 14 bases between the germline ends. CDR3 sequence (DNA): TGTGCCAGCAGTTCCGCTCGGTGGGAGACAGATACGCAGTATTTT. The encoded protein is CASSSARWETDTQYF.

The chain couples TRBV7-2 to TRBJ1-2; D remains unclear. This CDR3 is built from 17 residues. The germline CDR1 and CDR2 sequences are SGHTA and FQGNSA. Trimming took off 3 bases at V and 0 bases at J, with 17 bases between the two ends. Here the CDR3 reads CASSFRHGSLTNYGYTF. In nucleotides, the CDR3 is TGTGCCAGCAGCTTTAGACATGGCTCCCTAACTAACTATGGCTACACCTTC.

This clone appeared once. The chain recombines TRBV19 with TRBJ1-1, with TRBD1 as a possible D gene (6 bases). V was cut by 4 bases and J by 1 base, with 19 bases left in between. CDR1 LNHDA and CDR2 SQIVND come from the germline V gene (reference sequence). The CDR3 spans 17 residues. CDR3 nucleotides: TGTGCCAGTAGTACTTCAACCCGGGGGGCCGCGAACACTGAAGCTTTCTTT. This sequence encodes CASSTSTRGAANTEAFF.

CDR3: CASSLRLAGATGELFF. The CDR3 bases are TGTGCCAGCAGCTTAAGACTAGCGGGAGCCACCGGGGAGCTGTTTTTT. The chain has TRBV4-2 and TRBJ2-2, with 12 bases matching TRBD2. The germline V gene encodes CDR1 LGHNA and CDR2 YNFKEQ. V lost 5 bases, J lost 4 bases, and 5 bases stayed unmatched. The CDR3 has 16 amino acids.

The chain carries TRBV4-3 and TRBJ1-2, with D possibly being TRBD1 (6 bases). Trimming pared 2 bases from V and 3 bases from J, leaving 10 bases between. The CDR3 has 14 residues. Germline values: CDR1 LGHNA, CDR2 YSLEER. In DNA, the CDR3 is TGCGCCAGCAGCCAACTGAAGGGGGACTATGGCTACACCTTC. This translates into CASSQLKGDYGYTF.

J is TRBJ2-5 and V is TRBV15, with D maybe TRBD2 (5 bases). V lost 6 bases, J lost 2 bases, and 10 bases lay in between. Per the germline V gene, CDR1 is LNHNV and CDR2 is YYDKDF (reference sequence). The CDR3 extends over 13 amino acids. The CDR3 sequence is CATRWTQQETQYF. In DNA, the CDR3 is TGTGCCACCAGATGGACTCAGCAAGAGACCCAGTACTTC.

The chain carries TRBV15 and TRBJ1-1; D uncertain. The CDR3 sequence is 18 residues long. The V end lost 2 bases, the J end lost 1 base, and 20 bases lay between the germline ends. Germline V gives CDR1 LNHNV, CDR2 YYDKDF (reference sequence). The CDR3 loop reads CATSRKGLPRAGNTEAFF. The CDR3 DNA follows: TGTGCCACCAGCAGAAAAGGACTACCTCGGGCGGGGAACACTGAAGCTTTCTTT.

This clone was counted a few times. J is TRBJ1-1 and V is TRBV19, with D maybe TRBD1 (5 bases). Germline values: CDR1 LNHDA, CDR2 SQIVND (reference sequence). CDR3 length equals 13 residues. The V end was cut by 3 bases, the J end by 4 bases, with 9 bases between. CDR3 nucleotides: TGTGCCAGTAGTATTTCAGGGTCCACTGAAGCTTTCTTT. Its protein product is CASSISGSTEAFF.

This clone came up once. The V and J genes are TRBV5-1 and TRBJ1-2; no clear D gene. The V gene lost 1 base and the J gene lost 2 bases, with 6 bases spanning the gap. The CDR3 runs to 13 residues. Germline CDR1 and CDR2: SGHRS and YFSETQ. The CDR3 coding sequence is TGCGCCAGCAGCTTGCGGGAAAACTATGGCTACACCTTC. Translated, it gives CASSLRENYGYTF.

This chain uses TRBV19 with TRBJ1-5; weak D call: TRBD1 (6 bases). The CDR3 covers 14 residues. V shed 3 bases and J shed 4 bases, with 10 bases lying between them. Germline V gene data show CDR1 as LNHDA and CDR2 as SQIVND (reference sequence). The CDR3 sequence is CASSMGGRNQPQHF. DNA for the CDR3: TGTGCCAGTAGTATGGGGGGGCGTAATCAGCCCCAGCATTTT.

This clone showed up just once. This chain joins TRBV19 and TRBJ2-4, with 10 bases lining up with TRBD2. The CDR3 totals 18 residues. Trimming took 1 base from V and 7 from J; bases not matched to a gene: 13. Germline-derived CDR1 and CDR2 are LNHDA and SQIVND (reference sequence). CDR3 region: CASSIAGSGRAGGNIQYF. CDR3 DNA: TGTGCCAGTAGTATAGCGGGGAGCGGGAGGGCCGGAGGGAACATTCAGTACTTC.

The gene calls are TRBV7-2 and TRBJ2-3; D remains unclear. This CDR3 region has 12 residues. Per germline, CDR1 SGHTA and CDR2 FQGNSA. V was cut by 5 bases and J by 0 bases, with 3 bases left in between. The CDR3 bases are TGTGCCAGCAGCCCTAGCACAGATACGCAGTATTTT. This sequence encodes CASSPSTDTQYF. Complete variable domain (other parts from reference TRBV7-2 and TRBJ2-3): GAGVSQSPSNKVTEKGKDVELRCDPISGHTALYWYRQSLGQGLEFLIYFQGNSAPDKSGLPSDRFSAERTGGSVSTLTIQRTQQEDSAVYLCASSPSTDTQYFGPGTRLTVL.

This chain links TRBV28 with TRBJ2-1; TRBD2 matches 14 bases. Germline CDR1 MDHEN, CDR2 SYDVKM. After removal of 6 bases from V and 0 bases from J, the junction contained 4 bases not matched to a gene. The CDR3 length is 17 residues. The CDR3 DNA reads as TGTGCCAGCAGCTCCGGGACTAGCGGGAGCTCCTACAATGAGCAGTTCTTC. Translated: CASSSGTSGSSYNEQFF. The entire variable domain, with the rest obtained from reference TRBV28 and TRBJ2-1, is as follows: DVKVTQSSRYLVKRTGEKVFLECVQDMDHENMFWYRQDPGLGLRLIYFSYDVKMKEKGDIPEGYSVSREKKERFSLILESASTNQTSMYLCASSSGTSGSSYNEQFFGPGTRLTVL.

This chain uses TRBV27 with TRBJ2-7, with 8 bases lining up with TRBD1. Trimming took 3 bases from V and 3 from J; bases not matched to a gene: 7. The CDR3 spans 15 residues. CDR1 is MNHEY, CDR2 SMNVEV, per germline (reference sequence). The CDR3 nucleotides read TGTGCCAGCAGTTTTTCAGGGGGCTTAATCTACGAGCAGTACTTC. It encodes CASSFSGGLIYEQYF.

The V call is TRBV15, the J call TRBJ2-7; 10 bases fit TRBD2. Germline V gives CDR1 LNHNV, CDR2 YYDKDF (reference sequence). This CDR3 is built from 17 residues. After removal of 0 bases from V and 0 bases from J, the junction contained 5 bases not matched to a gene. CDR3 sequence (DNA): TGTGCCACCAGCAGAGACCGGACTAGCGGAATCTCCTACGAGCAGTACTTC. This gives the protein CATSRDRTSGISYEQYF.

The chain uses TRBV10-1 and TRBJ1-5, with TRBD1 as a possible D gene (6 bases). V dropped 2 bases and J dropped 13 bases, with 6 bases sitting between them. The CDR3 contains 10 residues. Per germline, CDR1 WNHNN and CDR2 SYGVQD (reference sequence). CDR3 in amino acids: CASSEGQQHF. The CDR3 region has the DNA TGCGCCAGCAGTGAGGGACAGCAGCATTTT.

V is TRBV27 and J is TRBJ2-2; D is possibly TRBD1 (6 bases). Germline CDR1 is MNHEY and CDR2 is SMNVEV (reference sequence). CDR3 length equals 19 residues. With 3 bases removed from V and 3 bases from J, the gap between germline ends came to 23 bases. CDR3 coding DNA: TGTGCCAGCAGTTTCTTCCCCAGAAGGACAGAAAAAGACACCGGGGAGCTGTTTTTT. Translation: CASSFFPRRTEKDTGELFF.

The gene calls are TRBV7-2 and TRBJ1-3; the match to TRBD1 covers 7 bases. V was pared by 4 bases and J by 8 bases, with 11 bases of the junction left unmatched. The CDR3 loop spans 15 amino acids. Germline V lookup: CDR1 SGHTA, CDR2 FQGNSA. This CDR3 reads CASSSDRLSRDTIYF. The CDR3 nucleotides are TGTGCCAGCAGCTCGGACAGGTTGTCTAGGGACACCATATATTTT.

This chain links TRBV7-9 with TRBJ2-7, with 7 nucleotides matching TRBD1. Germline lookup yields CDR1 SEHNR and CDR2 FQNEAQ (reference sequence). With V trimmed by 5 bases and J by 2 bases, 9 bases remained unmatched. The CDR3 sequence is 15 residues long. The CDR3 here is CASSILLGQAYEQYF. Written as DNA, the CDR3 is TGTGCCAGCAGCATCCTTCTCGGACAGGCCTACGAGCAGTACTTC. Drawing the rest from reference TRBV7-9 and TRBJ2-7, the complete variable domain is DTGVSQNPRHKITKRGQNVTFRCDPISEHNRLYWYRQTLGQGPEFLTYFQNEAQLEKSRLLSDRFSAERPKGSFSTLEIQRTEQGDSAMYLCASSILLGQAYEQYFGPGTRLTVT.

V usage is TRBV11-3 and J usage is TRBJ2-7, with D perhaps TRBD2 (6 bases). The CDR3 is made up of 13 amino acids. CDR1 is SGHNT and CDR2 is YENEEA in the germline V gene. Trimming removed 6 bases at V and 2 bases at J, with 11 bases between. For the CDR3, the DNA is TGTGCCAGCAGTGGGGGAGGACCCTACGAGCAGTACTTC. It encodes CASSGGGPYEQYF.

V and J are TRBV9 and TRBJ2-1, with D unresolved. V gave up 3 bases and J gave up 5 bases, with 9 bases separating them. The V gene's germline CDR1 is SGDLS and CDR2 YYNGEE. The CDR3 is 13 residues long. The CDR3 DNA follows: TGTGCCAGCAGCGGTTGGCCCAACAATGAGCAGTTCTTC. This codes for CASSGWPNNEQFF.

The chain links TRBV4-1 to TRBJ2-3; 9 nucleotides align to TRBD2. Looked up from germline, CDR1 is MGHRA and CDR2 is YSYEKL. Trimming removed 2 bases from V and 2 bases from J; junction bases left unmatched: 5. The CDR3 loop spans 16 amino acids. DNA for the CDR3: TGCGCCAGCAGCCAAATGACTAGCGGAAACACAGATACGCAGTATTTT. Protein product: CASSQMTSGNTDTQYF.